The rows below give T cell receptor beta chains drawn from one sample of a study of blood T cell repertoires in COVID-19. The protocol was immunoSEQ multiplex PCR, while the TCRdb copy is restricted to in-frame clones and leaves out a portion. The sample contains roughly 69,000 clones, 88% of which appear only once. Sequences were obtained from peripheral blood. Source of these receptors: a human donor in a cohort sampled during active COVID-19. The CDR3 runs from the conserved cysteine through the conserved F or W. D genes are given only for firm matches. Size is stated for part of the rows, as once, few or many counts, or as a class when the clone is expanded.

d_gene: NA
v_gene: TRBV9
j_gene: TRBJ1-3
abundance: NA
CDR3nt: TGTGCCAGTTCCGTGGGCTCAGGTGGAAACACCATATATTTT
CDR3aa: CASSVGSGGNTIYF

d_gene: TRBD2
v_gene: TRBV24-1
j_gene: TRBJ2-5
abundance: NA
CDR3nt: TGTGCCACCGGGACTAGCGGGAAACAAGAGACCCAGTACTTC
CDR3aa: CATGTSGKQETQYF

d_gene: TRBD2
v_gene: TRBV30
j_gene: TRBJ2-3
abundance: NA
CDR3nt: TGTGCCTGGTCAGGACTAGCGGGAGCCACAGATACGCAGTATTTT
CDR3aa: CAWSGLAGATDTQYF

d_gene: NA
v_gene: TRBV14
j_gene: TRBJ1-1
abundance: NA
CDR3nt: TGTGCCAGCAGCCAAGAGAGGGCACACCTCCGGGGAGCTTTCTTT
CDR3aa: CASSQERAHLRGAFF

d_gene: NA
v_gene: TRBV24-1
j_gene: TRBJ2-5
abundance: NA
CDR3nt: TGTGCCACCAGTGACCCTACCAACCTGGGAGCGACCCAGTACTTC
CDR3aa: CATSDPTNLGATQYF

d_gene: NA
v_gene: TRBV7-2
j_gene: TRBJ2-5
abundance: NA
CDR3nt: TGTGCCAGCAGCTTATCTCAGTACCAAGAGACCCAGTACTTC
CDR3aa: CASSLSQYQETQYF

d_gene: TRBD1
v_gene: TRBV7-2
j_gene: TRBJ1-1
abundance: NA
CDR3nt: TGTGCCAGCAGCCCGGGACAGGGAGGGACTGAAGCTTTCTTT
CDR3aa: CASSPGQGGTEAFF

d_gene: TRBD2
v_gene: TRBV7-9
j_gene: TRBJ2-2
abundance: NA
CDR3nt: TGTGCCAGCAGCTTAGGCTTTGGGACTAGGACTCCGGGGGAGCTGTTTTTT
CDR3aa: CASSLGFGTRTPGELFF

d_gene: NA
v_gene: TRBV28
j_gene: TRBJ2-5
abundance: NA
CDR3nt: TGTGCCAGTAAACAGGTTCCCGAGGAGACCCAGTACTTC
CDR3aa: CASKQVPEETQYF

d_gene: TRBD1
v_gene: TRBV10-3
j_gene: TRBJ1-5
abundance: many
CDR3nt: TGTGCCATCAGTGTCTCGGGGACAGGCCAGAGGCCCCAGCATTTT
CDR3aa: CAISVSGTGQRPQHF

d_gene: NA
v_gene: TRBV2
j_gene: TRBJ1-2
abundance: NA
CDR3nt: TGTGCCAAAATGACCAGGGCAAAAGGCTACACCTTC
CDR3aa: CAKMTRAKGYTF

d_gene: TRBD2
v_gene: TRBV5-4
j_gene: TRBJ2-3
abundance: NA
CDR3nt: TGTGCCAGCAGCCCCGGATTAGCGGGAGTAGGAGATACGCAGTATTTT
CDR3aa: CASSPGLAGVGDTQYF

d_gene: TRBD2
v_gene: TRBV7-3
j_gene: TRBJ2-5
abundance: NA
CDR3nt: TGTGCCAGCAGCTGGCGGGGGGCCCAAGAGACCCAGTACTTC
CDR3aa: CASSWRGAQETQYF

d_gene: NA
v_gene: TRBV5-3
j_gene: TRBJ1-2
abundance: NA
CDR3nt: TGTGCCAGAAGCTTGCGGGAGGCCGGGAAGAACGGCTACACCTTC
CDR3aa: CARSLREAGKNGYTF